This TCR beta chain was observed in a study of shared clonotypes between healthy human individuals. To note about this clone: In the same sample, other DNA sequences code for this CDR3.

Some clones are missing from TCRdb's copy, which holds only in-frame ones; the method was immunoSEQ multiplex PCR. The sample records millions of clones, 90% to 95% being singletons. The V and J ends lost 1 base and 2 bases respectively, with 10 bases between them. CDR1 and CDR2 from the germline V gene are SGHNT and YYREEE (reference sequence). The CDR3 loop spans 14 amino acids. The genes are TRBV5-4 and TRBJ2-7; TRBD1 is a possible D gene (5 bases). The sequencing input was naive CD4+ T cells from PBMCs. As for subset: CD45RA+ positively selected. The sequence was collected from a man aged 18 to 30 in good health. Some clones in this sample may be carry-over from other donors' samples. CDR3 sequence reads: CASSLRQGPYEQYF. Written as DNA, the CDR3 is TGTGCCAGCAGCTTGAGGCAGGGTCCCTACGAGCAGTACTTC.